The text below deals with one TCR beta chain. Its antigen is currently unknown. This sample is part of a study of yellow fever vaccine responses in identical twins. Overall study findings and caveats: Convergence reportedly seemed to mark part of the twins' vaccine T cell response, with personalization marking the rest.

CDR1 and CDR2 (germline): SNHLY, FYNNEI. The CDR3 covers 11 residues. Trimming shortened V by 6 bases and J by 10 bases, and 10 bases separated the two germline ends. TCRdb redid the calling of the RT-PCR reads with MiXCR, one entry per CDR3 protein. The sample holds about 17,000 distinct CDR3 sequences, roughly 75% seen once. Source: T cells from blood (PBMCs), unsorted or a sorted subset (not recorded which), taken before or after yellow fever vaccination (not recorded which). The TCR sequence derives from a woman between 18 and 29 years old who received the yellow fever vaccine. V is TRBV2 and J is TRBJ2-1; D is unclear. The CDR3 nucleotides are TGTGCCAGCAGAGTTTTCTCGGAGCAGTTCTTC. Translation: CASRVFSEQFF.